Shown below are 10 T cell receptor beta chains from a single sample sequenced in a study of vaccination effects on CD4 cells after COVID-19. These receptors lack a known antigen. ViraFEST used viral peptide pools to expand antigen-specific CD4+ T cells before sequencing. Isolation of CD4+ T cells took place after 10 days of culture. Vaccinated recipients, who were negative for nucleocapsid antibodies, had no history of SARS-CoV-2 infection. The protocol was immunoSEQ multiplex PCR, while the TCRdb copy is restricted to in-frame clones and leaves out a portion. Among 30,000 to 35,000 clones listed, around 73% were seen once. This material consisted of CD4+ T cells from PBMCs cultured with HCoV-OC43 spike peptides, taken before COVID-19 vaccination. As to subset: HCoV-OC43 spike overlapping peptide pool stimulation. These receptors came from a human donor who received a COVID-19 vaccine.

The rearrangement uses TRBV15 and TRBJ2-1; D is unresolved. V was cut by 0 bases and J by 9 bases, with 6 bases left in between. The CDR3 is made up of 12 amino acids. CDR1 LNHNV and CDR2 YYDKDF come from the germline V gene (reference sequence). This chain's CDR3 is CATSRDLFEQFF. In DNA form, the CDR3 reads TGTGCCACCAGCAGAGATCTTTTTGAGCAGTTCTTC.

The chain combines TRBV7-9 with TRBJ1-1, with 7 positions matching TRBD1. The CDR3 extends over 15 amino acids. The junction had 13 bases not matched to a gene; V was cut back by 3 bases and J by 9 bases. The V gene's germline CDR1 is SEHNR and CDR2 FQNEAQ (reference sequence). Here the CDR3 reads CASSLAEYRGTQAFF. CDR3 nucleotides: TGTGCCAGCAGCTTGGCAGAGTACAGGGGAACCCAAGCTTTCTTT.

The V gene is TRBV14, the J gene TRBJ1-6, with no clear D. Germline-derived CDR1 and CDR2 are SGHDN and FVKESK. The CDR3 contains 17 residues. Trimming took 1 base from V and 0 from J, leaving 10 bases between them. CDR3 amino acids: CASSQVQASSYNSPLHF. The CDR3 region has the DNA TGTGCCAGCAGCCAAGTGCAGGCGAGCTCCTATAATTCACCCCTCCACTTT.

The chain is built from TRBV5-6 and TRBJ2-7; D may be TRBD2 (6 bases). Trimming removed 8 bases at V and 1 base at J, with 19 bases between. This CDR3 contains 15 residues. Germline V CDR1 and CDR2: SGHDT, YYEEEE. The CDR3 sequence is CASHERGVISYEQYF. The CDR3 nucleotides are TGTGCCAGTCACGAGCGCGGGGTGATTTCCTACGAGCAGTACTTC.

This clone occurred a few times. The rearrangement uses TRBV12-3 or TRBV12-4 and TRBJ1-6; D remains ambiguous. This CDR3 has 13 amino acids. With 1 base removed from V and 9 bases from J, the gap between germline ends came to 7 bases. In DNA, the CDR3 is TGTGCCAGCAGTTTAGACCGGGTTTCACCCCTCCACTTT. It yields the protein CASSLDRVSPLHF.

This clone was seen more than once but under ten times. This chain joins TRBV6-5 and TRBJ2-5; D is perhaps TRBD1 (5 bases). The CDR3 consists of 13 residues. CDR1 and CDR2 from the germline V gene are MNHEY and SVGAGI. V lost 7 bases and J 5 bases, leaving 14 bases between the germline ends. CDR3 coding DNA: TGTGCCAGCACCATTAACAGACAGGAGACCCAGTACTTC. It encodes CASTINRQETQYF.

The chain combines TRBV28 with TRBJ1-4, with no clear D. Trimming took off 2 bases at V and 0 bases at J, with 13 bases between the two ends. Germline CDR1 is MDHEN and CDR2 is SYDVKM. This CDR3 region has 17 residues. The CDR3 nucleotides read TGTGCCAGCAGTTTAGGTCTGGTGAGAGCAACTAATGAAAAACTGTTTTTT. It is translated as CASSLGLVRATNEKLFF.

This clone has only a few counts. This chain's CDR3 is CASSATSRGGVTGELFF. The DNA for the CDR3 is TGTGCCAGCAGCGCAACCTCCCGGGGGGGAGTCACCGGGGAGCTGTTTTTT. This chain links TRBV9 with TRBJ2-2, with 8 bases matching TRBD2. Germline CDR1 is SGDLS and CDR2 is YYNGEE. The V gene end was trimmed by 3 bases and the J gene end by 4 bases; junction bases not matched to a gene: 11. This CDR3 region has 17 residues.

The chain combines TRBV6-4 with TRBJ2-3, with TRBD1 matching over 7 bases. J gave up 14 bases and V 1 base, and 9 bases lay outside the gene matches. Germline CDR1 MRHNA, CDR2 SNTAGT. CDR3 length equals 13 residues. CDR3 protein: CASSDWRTGKRYF. The CDR3 DNA reads TGTGCCAGCAGTGACTGGAGGACAGGAAAAAGGTATTTT.

The chain combines TRBV4-1 with TRBJ1-5; possibly TRBD1 for D (5 bases). From germline, CDR1 is MGHRA and CDR2 YSYEKL. V was trimmed by 0 bases and J by 2 bases, leaving 8 bases between them. There are 15 residues in the CDR3. The CDR3 coding sequence is TGCGCCAGCAGCCAAGATGGGGGGGGCAATCAGCCCCAGCATTTT. The encoded protein is CASSQDGGGNQPQHF.